Included here is one T cell receptor beta chain sequence, with context. Data came from immunoSEQ multiplex PCR; TCRdb stores just in-frame clones and leaves some out. The sample has 200,000 or so clones; approximately 80% are singletons. The data are from a study of blood T cell repertoires in COVID-19. The CDR3 is made up of 15 amino acids. V was trimmed by 6 bases and J by 0 bases, leaving 15 bases between them. Germline CDR1 reads MNHEY; CDR2 reads SVGAGI. The material sequenced was peripheral blood. This sequence joins TRBV6-5 and TRBJ2-7, with D possibly TRBD2 on 5 matching bases. The clonotype was recovered from a human donor with acute or convalescent COVID-19. The donor label of this sample is uncertain. DNA of the CDR3: TGTGCCAGCAGCCTGAGCGGCCGTCCCTCCTACGAGCAGTACTTC. It codes for CASSLSGRPSYEQYF.